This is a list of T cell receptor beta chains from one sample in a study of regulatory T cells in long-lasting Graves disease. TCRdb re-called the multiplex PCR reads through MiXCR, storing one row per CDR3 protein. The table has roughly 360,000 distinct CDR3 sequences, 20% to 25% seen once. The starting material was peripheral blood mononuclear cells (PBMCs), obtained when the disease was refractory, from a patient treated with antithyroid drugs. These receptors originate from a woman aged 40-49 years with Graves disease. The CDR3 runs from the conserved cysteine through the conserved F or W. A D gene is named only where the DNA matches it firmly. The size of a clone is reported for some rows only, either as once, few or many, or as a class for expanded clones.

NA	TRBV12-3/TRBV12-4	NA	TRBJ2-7	TGTGCCAGCAGTTACTCCCGGGAAGTCGGGGAGCAGTACTTC	CASSYSREVGEQYF
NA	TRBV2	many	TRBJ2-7	TGTGCCAGCAGTAGACTCAGGGTACTGGACGAGCAGTACTTC	CASSRLRVLDEQYF
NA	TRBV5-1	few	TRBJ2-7	TGCGCCAGCACCGATCTAGGTTCTGGGTACGAGCAGTACTTC	CASTDLGSGYEQYF
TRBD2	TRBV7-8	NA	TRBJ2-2	TGTGCCAGCAGCCCGAGGCGAGCGGGAACGTGGTGGGAGCTGTTTTTT	CASSPRRAGTWWELFF
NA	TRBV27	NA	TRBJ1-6	TGTGCCAGACAGACAGAAGATAATTCACCCCTCCACTTT	CARQTEDNSPLHF
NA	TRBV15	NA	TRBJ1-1	TGTGCCACCAGCAGAGGGGAACCGGTGCCCCCGAACACTGAAGCTTTCTTT	CATSRGEPVPPNTEAFF
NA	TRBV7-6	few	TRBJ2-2	TGTGCCAGCAGCTTAAGGTTGGCGGGAAGAAACACCGGGGAGCTGTTTTTT	CASSLRLAGRNTGELFF
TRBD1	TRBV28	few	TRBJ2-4	TGTGCCATCCAGCGCGTTACAGGGGGAAGAGCCAAAAACATTCAGTACTTC	CAIQRVTGGRAKNIQYF
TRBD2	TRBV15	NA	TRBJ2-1	TGTGCCACCAGCAGAGAGCCGGGACTAGCGGACAATGAGCAGTTCTTC	CATSREPGLADNEQFF
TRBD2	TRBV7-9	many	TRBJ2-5	TGTGCCAGCAGCTTATGGCTAGCGGGAGTGTCTGAGACCCAGTACTTC	CASSLWLAGVSETQYF
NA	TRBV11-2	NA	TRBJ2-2	TGTGCCAGCAGCCAAATGTTAGCGTTAGGGGAGCTGTTTTTT	CASSQMLALGELFF
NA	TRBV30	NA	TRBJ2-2	TGTGCCCAACAAACTACCGGGGAGCTGTTTTTT	CAQQTTGELFF
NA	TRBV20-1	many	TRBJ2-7	TGCAGTGCTCATTGGAAGCATGGCGGGTACGAGCAGTACTTC	CSAHWKHGGYEQYF
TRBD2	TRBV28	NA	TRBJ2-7	TGTGCCAGCAGTTTAGCTGCTAGCGGAACCTACGAGCAGTACTTC	CASSLAASGTYEQYF
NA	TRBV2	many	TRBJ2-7	TGTGCCAGCATCGGTCCGTCCGAGCAGTACTTC	CASIGPSEQYF
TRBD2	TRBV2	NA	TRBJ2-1	TGTGCCAGCAGTGGCGGGAGGGCCTACAATGAGCAGTTCTTC	CASSGGRAYNEQFF
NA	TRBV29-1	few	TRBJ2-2	TGCAGCGTTCCGGGGGGCCGGGCCGGGGAGCTGTTTTTT	CSVPGGRAGELFF
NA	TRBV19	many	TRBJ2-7	TGTGCCAGTAGTATCCGCGACAGGGAGGGCTACGAGCAGTACTTC	CASSIRDREGYEQYF
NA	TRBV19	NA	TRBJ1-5	TGTGCCAGTAGGGGTCGGGGTATGGAAAAAAGAAATCAGCCCCAGCATTTT	CASRGRGMEKRNQPQHF
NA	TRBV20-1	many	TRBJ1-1	TGCAGTGCTAGAGATCAGGTGAACACTGAAGCTTTCTTT	CSARDQVNTEAFF
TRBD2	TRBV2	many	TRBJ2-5	TGTGCCAGCAGTGAAGCTTGGCTAGCGGGCGGAGAGACCCAGTACTTC	CASSEAWLAGGETQYF
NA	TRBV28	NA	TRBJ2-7	TGTGCCAGCAGCCCCCCCCTCCCGGAACTCTGGCCAGGATCCTACGAGCAGTACTTC	CASSPPLPELWPGSYEQYF
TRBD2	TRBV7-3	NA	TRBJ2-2	TGTGCCAGCAGTTCCGGCCTAGCGGGAACGAACACCGGGGAGCTGTTTTTT	CASSSGLAGTNTGELFF
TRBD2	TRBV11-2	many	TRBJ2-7	TGTGCCAGCAGACCCCCCGCTAGCGGAAACTACGAGCAGTACTTC	CASRPPASGNYEQYF
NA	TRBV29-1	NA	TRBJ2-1	TGCAGCGTTGAAAACCGGATCCCTGAGCAGTTCTTC	CSVENRIPEQFF
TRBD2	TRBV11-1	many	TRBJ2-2	TGTGCCAGCAGCTTTAAGAAGCGGGAGGCGAACACCGGGGAGCTGTTTTTT	CASSFKKREANTGELFF
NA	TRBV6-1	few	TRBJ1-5	TGTGCCAGCAGTGTTATTTTTAGCAATCAGCCCCAGCATTTT	CASSVIFSNQPQHF
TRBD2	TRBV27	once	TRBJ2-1	TGTGCCAGCAGTGGTACTAGCGCGGGTCGGTACAATGAGCAGTTCTTC	CASSGTSAGRYNEQFF
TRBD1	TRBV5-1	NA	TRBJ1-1	TGCGCCAGCAGTCGTTCAGGGGGAGGGGGGACTGAAGCTTTCTTT	CASSRSGGGGTEAFF
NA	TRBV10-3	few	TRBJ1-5	TGTGCCAGCCTGCGGAGGGGCGGTAATCAGCCCCGGCATTTT	CASLRRGGNQPRHF
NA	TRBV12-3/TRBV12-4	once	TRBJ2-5	TGTGCCAGCAGTTCGTCTTGGGAGATCCTAGAGACCCAGTACTTC	CASSSSWEILETQYF
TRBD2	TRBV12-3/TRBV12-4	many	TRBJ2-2	TGTGCCAGCAGGCCCCTGCGGGAGGGCGGGGAGCTGTTTTTT	CASRPLREGGELFF
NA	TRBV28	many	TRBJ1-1	TGTGCCAGCAGCTTGTACAGAAACACTGAAGCTTTCTTT	CASSLYRNTEAFF
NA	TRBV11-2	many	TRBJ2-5	TGTGCCAGCAGCTTAGTAGGATCGGGAGAGACCCAGTACTTC	CASSLVGSGETQYF
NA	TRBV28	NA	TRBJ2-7	TGTGCCAGCACGGGTGGGGCTTCCTACGAGCAGTACTTC	CASTGGASYEQYF
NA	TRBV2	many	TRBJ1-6	TGTGCCAGCAGTGGCACCTCCGGGAATTCACCCCTCCACTTT	CASSGTSGNSPLHF
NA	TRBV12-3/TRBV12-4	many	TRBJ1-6	TGTGCCAGCAGTTTAGCGCTGGGAGGTTCACCCCTCCACTTT	CASSLALGGSPLHF
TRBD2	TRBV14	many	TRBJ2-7	TGTGCCAGCAGCCAAGAAGCGGGAGTCTCGTACGAGCAGTACTTC	CASSQEAGVSYEQYF
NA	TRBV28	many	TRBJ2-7	TGTGCCAGCAGTTGTAAGCCGCGACCGTCCTACGAGCAGTACTTC	CASSCKPRPSYEQYF
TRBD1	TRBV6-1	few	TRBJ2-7	TGTGCCATCCTCCCGGGACAGGGAGCACCCTACGAGCAGTACTTC	CAILPGQGAPYEQYF
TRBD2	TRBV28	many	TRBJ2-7	TGTGCCAGCAGTCCCGGGGGGGGCGGGAGCTCCTACGAGCAGTACTTC	CASSPGGGGSSYEQYF
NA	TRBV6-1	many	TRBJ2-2	TGTGCCAGCATCTACTGGGCAGGGTTTGGCCTCGACACCGGGGAGCTGTTTTTT	CASIYWAGFGLDTGELFF
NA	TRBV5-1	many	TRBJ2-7	TGCGCCAGCAGCTTGGAGGCAGGCCGGGTCGGGCTATCCTACGAGCAGTACTTC	CASSLEAGRVGLSYEQYF
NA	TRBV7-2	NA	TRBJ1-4	TGTGCCAGCAGCTTAGTTCGTCGGACAGATGTGAATGAAAAACTGTTTTTT	CASSLVRRTDVNEKLFF
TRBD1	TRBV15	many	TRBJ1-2	TGTGCCACCAGCAGAGATATCGGGACAGGACATGGTGGCTACACCTTC	CATSRDIGTGHGGYTF
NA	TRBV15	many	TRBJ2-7	TGTGCCACCAGCAGAGGCTACGAGCAGTACTTC	CATSRGYEQYF
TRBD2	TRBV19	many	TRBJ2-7	TGTGCCAGTAGTATCGGATCTAGCGGCACCTACGAGCAGTACTTC	CASSIGSSGTYEQYF
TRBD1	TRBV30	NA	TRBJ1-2	TGTGCCTGGAGTCCCCAGGACAGGGAGGCAAGTGGCTACACCTTC	CAWSPQDREASGYTF
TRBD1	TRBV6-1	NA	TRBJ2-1	TGTGCCAGCACGATCGCCTGGACAGGCCTGTATGGCTCCTACAATGAGCAGTTCTTC	CASTIAWTGLYGSYNEQFF
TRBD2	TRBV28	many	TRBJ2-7	TGTGCCAGCTATGGGACTAGCGGTACCTACGAGCAGTACTTC	CASYGTSGTYEQYF
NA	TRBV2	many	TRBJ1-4	TGTGCCTCACGGGTTAGGGTGGAAAAACTGTTTTTT	CASRVRVEKLFF
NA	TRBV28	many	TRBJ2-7	TGTGCCAGCAGTTTAGACAGCCTTAATACCTACGAGCAGTACTTC	CASSLDSLNTYEQYF
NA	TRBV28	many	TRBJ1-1	TGTGCCAGCAGTCCGACGTCCCCAGGGTTAAACACTGAAGCTTTCTTT	CASSPTSPGLNTEAFF
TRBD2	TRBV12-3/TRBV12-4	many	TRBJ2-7	TGTGCCAGCAGTTTCTTTGGTAGCGGGAGTCTCGAGCAGTACTTC	CASSFFGSGSLEQYF
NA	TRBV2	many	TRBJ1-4	TGTGCCAGCAGTGAAGCGCTCAGGCTTAATGAAAAACTGTTTTTT	CASSEALRLNEKLFF
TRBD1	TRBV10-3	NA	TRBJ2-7	TGTGCCGTCTCCCCTTGGTTGGCAGGGACAGGGGGCGGCGACGAGCAGTACTTC	CAVSPWLAGTGGGDEQYF
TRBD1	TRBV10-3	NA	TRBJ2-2	TGTGCCATCAGTGCCGACAGGGGTAACATCGGGGAGCTGTTTTTT	CAISADRGNIGELFF
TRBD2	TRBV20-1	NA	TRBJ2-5	TGCAGTGCTTTCGCGGGAGTACAAGAGACCCAGTACTTC	CSAFAGVQETQYF
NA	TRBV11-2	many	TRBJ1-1	TGTGCCAGCAGCTTAATATTGTCGGGTAACACTGAAGCTTTCTTT	CASSLILSGNTEAFF